The 16 T cell receptor beta chains below all came from one sample that was sequenced in a study of blood T cell repertoires in COVID-19. TCRdb's table, derived via immunoSEQ multiplex PCR, lists solely in-frame clones and lacks some. The table includes some 160,000 clones, around 90% detected once. Sequencing was done on a sample of peripheral blood. These receptors were collected from a man aged 18 to 30 with acute or convalescent COVID-19.

V and J are TRBV9 and TRBJ2-7; 7 bases fit TRBD1. Germline V gene sequence: CDR1 SGDLS, CDR2 YYNGEE. After removal of 3 bases from V and 5 bases from J, the junction contained 14 bases not matched to a gene. The CDR3 totals 16 residues. In DNA form, the CDR3 reads TGTGCCAGCAGCGCCCCACAGGGGATAGGCTTCCACGAGCAGTACTTC. Translated: CASSAPQGIGFHEQYF.

The rearrangement joins TRBV2 to TRBJ1-2; no reliable D call. The germline V gene encodes CDR1 SNHLY and CDR2 FYNNEI. V was cut by 6 bases and J by 8 bases, with 13 bases left in between. This CDR3 comprises 12 residues. The CDR3 nucleotides read TGTGCCAGCAGGAACCTTCGGCGGGGCTACACCTTC. Amino acid sequence: CASRNLRRGYTF.

For this clone: No conserved phenylalanine or tryptophan ends this CDR3, so it is likely a read error. The limits of the CDR3 on the DNA are not certain, so only TCRdb's listed CDR3 is given. The rearrangement joins TRBV1 to TRBJ2-7; whether TRBD1, the table's D call, matches the DNA was not checked. TRBV1 is a recognized pseudogene. The CDR3 numbers 18 amino acids, ends counted. This chain's CDR3 is CTSSQDRPPQGSLYEQYL.

The chain couples TRBV9 to TRBJ1-2; tentative D call: TRBD1 (5 bases). This CDR3 has 14 residues. The V gene lost 3 bases and the J gene lost 2 bases, with 11 bases spanning the gap. Germline values: CDR1 SGDLS, CDR2 YYNGEE. CDR3 residues: CASSAGEANYGYTF. CDR3 bases: TGTGCCAGCAGCGCGGGGGAGGCCAACTATGGCTACACCTTC.

The CDR3 spells CASSVDLNTGELFF. CDR3 DNA sequence: TGTGCCAGCAGCGTAGATCTGAACACCGGGGAGCTGTTTTTT. The J gene is TRBJ2-2, the V gene TRBV9; D call uncertain. V was shortened by 0 bases and J by 1 base, with 4 bases between the two germline ends. The CDR3 runs 14 residues. Germline CDR1 reads SGDLS; CDR2 reads YYNGEE.

V is TRBV19 and J is TRBJ2-3; possibly TRBD2 for D (6 bases). Germline-derived CDR1 and CDR2 are LNHDA and SQIVND (reference sequence). Deletions cut 1 base from V and 2 bases from J, with 13 bases between. CDR3 length: 16 residues. In DNA form, the CDR3 reads TGTGCCAGTAGTATAGGGACGGGAGATCACACAGATACGCAGTATTTT. Its translation is CASSIGTGDHTDTQYF.

The V gene is TRBV4-2, the J gene TRBJ1-2; D is uncertain. Trimming left V 0 bases short and J 2 bases short, with 16 bases between. The CDR3 consists of 17 residues. Germline V gene data show CDR1 as LGHNA and CDR2 as YNFKEQ. The CDR3 here is CASSQDLYETTNYGYTF. The CDR3 DNA reads as TGTGCCAGCAGCCAAGATCTTTACGAGACAACGAACTATGGCTACACCTTC.

The V call is TRBV18, the J call TRBJ2-1; D may be TRBD2 (6 bases). Trimming pared 6 bases from V and 6 bases from J, leaving 12 bases between. CDR1 is KGHSH and CDR2 is LQKENI in the germline V gene. CDR3 size: 13 residues. The CDR3 DNA sequence: TGTGCCAGCTCCTACGGGACTGGCAATGAGCAGTTCTTC. Its protein product is CASSYGTGNEQFF.

This sequence joins TRBV18 and TRBJ1-1; 8 bases agree with TRBD1. The ends lost 0 bases at V and 3 bases at J; junction bases unmatched: 3. In germline, CDR1 is KGHSH, CDR2 LQKENI. CDR3 size: 15 residues. For the CDR3, the DNA is TGTGCCAGCTCACCACCCAGGGGGCGGGACACTGAAGCTTTCTTT. This gives the protein CASSPPRGRDTEAFF.

The chain links TRBV2 to TRBJ1-2; TRBD1 might be the D (6 bases). The ends were cut back, 5 bases at V and 1 base at J, with 11 bases in the middle. Germline lookup yields CDR1 SNHLY and CDR2 FYNNEI. CDR3 length: 14 residues. The CDR3 nucleotides read TGTGCCAGCAGTCGGGACAACCTTAACTATGGCTACACCTTC. The encoded protein is CASSRDNLNYGYTF.

This rearrangement joins TRBV5-1 to TRBJ2-3, with TRBD1 identical over 7 bases. The CDR3 is made up of 17 amino acids. The V segment lost 0 bases and the J segment 2 bases; nucleotides outside the gene matches: 9. From germline, CDR1 is SGHRS and CDR2 YFSETQ. This CDR3 reads CASSLGDSLIPTDTQYF. In nucleotides, the CDR3 is TGCGCCAGCAGCTTGGGGGACAGCCTCATCCCCACAGATACGCAGTATTTT.

The chain has TRBV24-1 and TRBJ2-1; TRBD1 matches at 9 bases. V gave up 6 bases and J gave up 9 bases; unmatched junction bases: 11. The CDR3 is made up of 15 amino acids. The germline V gene encodes CDR1 KGHDR and CDR2 SFDVKD. The CDR3 DNA reads TGTGCCACCAGTACCACCGGGACAGGGACCGGTGAGCAGTTCTTC. Protein sequence: CATSTTGTGTGEQFF.

The V and J genes are TRBV18 and TRBJ2-3; D gene unclear. This CDR3 has 14 amino acids. Germline CDR1 is KGHSH and CDR2 is LQKENI. V was shortened by 2 bases and J by 0 bases, with 6 bases between the two germline ends. CDR3: CASSPSPSTDTQYF. CDR3 bases: TGTGCCAGCTCACCATCTCCTAGCACAGATACGCAGTATTTT.

This chain links TRBV7-7 with TRBJ2-5, with D perhaps TRBD2 (6 bases). V lost 5 bases to trimming and J lost 1 base, with 14 bases between them. Germline assignment: CDR1 SSHAT and CDR2 FNYEAQ (reference sequence). CDR3 size: 15 residues. CDR3 residues: CASSASGTPQETQYF. As DNA, the CDR3 is TGTGCCAGCAGCGCGTCTGGGACTCCCCAAGAGACCCAGTACTTC.

The CDR3 DNA sequence: TGCGCCAGCAGCTTGGATGGACAGGGCAGGTACACTGCTTATGGCTACACCTTC. Amino acids: CASSLDGQGRYTAYGYTF. The chain employs TRBV5-1 and TRBJ1-2; TRBD1 aligns across 8 bases. Germline V gives CDR1 SGHRS, CDR2 YFSETQ. V was clipped by 0 bases and J by 5 bases; unmatched bases: 15. The CDR3 has 18 amino acids.

This chain connects TRBV11-3 to TRBJ2-2; tentative D call: TRBD2 (6 bases). The V gene's germline CDR1 is SGHNT and CDR2 YENEEA. The CDR3 spans 15 residues. Trimming took 6 bases from V and 3 from J, leaving 14 bases between them. DNA of the CDR3: TGTGCCAGCAGTCCCCAGGAGGGTTACACCGGGGAGCTGTTTTTT. It encodes CASSPQEGYTGELFF.